This is a list of T cell receptor beta chains from one sample in a study of T-cell reconstitution after alpha-beta-depleted transplantation in children. TCRdb ran MiXCR on the PCR reads and lists one entry per CDR3 protein. The sample lists about 6,800 distinct CDR3 sequences, 16% occurring once. The sequenced sample was PBMCs, obtained before TCRalphabeta/CD19-depleted stem cell transplant. The receptors come from a boy younger than 10 with acute lymphoblastic leukemia, due to receive a stem cell transplant. The CDR3 runs from the conserved cysteine through the conserved F or W. A D gene is named only where the DNA matches it firmly. Where a row states a size, it is once, few, many or the class of an expanded clone; other rows omit it.

d_call j_call clone_size v_call cdr3_nt cdr3_aa
- TRBJ2-3 medium-sized TRBV12-3/TRBV12-4 TGTGCCAGCAGCCCCACCCCCCCGACAGTGGCAGATACGCAGTATTTT CASSPTPPTVADTQYF
TRBD2 TRBJ2-5 many TRBV11-2 TGTGCCAGCAGCCCCTGGACTAGCGGGGGGGCGTGGAGGGCGACCCAGTACTTC CASSPWTSGGAWRATQYF
TRBD1 TRBJ1-4 many TRBV11-2 TGTGCCAGCAGCTTAGATCTGGGACAGGGAGGTGAAAAACTGTTTTTT CASSLDLGQGGEKLFF
TRBD2 TRBJ2-2 many TRBV19 TGTGCCAGTAGTACAGGGACTAGAGGAACCGGGGAGCTGTTTTTT CASSTGTRGTGELFF
- TRBJ1-2 medium-sized TRBV20-1 TGCAGTGCTAGTGTCGGCGGAGGCTACACCTTC CSASVGGGYTF
TRBD2 TRBJ2-3 medium-sized TRBV4-3 TGCGCCAGCAGCCGGAACGGGGGGGCCTTAGATACGCAGTATTTT CASSRNGGALDTQYF
- TRBJ2-7 many TRBV5-6 TGTGCCAGCAGCTTGGTAGGGCAGGGGCTCAAGCAGTACTTC CASSLVGQGLKQYF
- TRBJ2-1 - TRBV6-2/TRBV6-3 TGTGCCAGCAGTCTCTTGACCGCTGCCTCCCCCTACAATGAGCAGTTCTTC CASSLLTAASPYNEQFF
TRBD2 TRBJ2-5 - TRBV29-1 TGCAGCGGGCGGACTAGCGGAGGCGAGACCCAGTACTTC CSGRTSGGETQYF
- TRBJ1-5 many TRBV7-2 TGTGCCAGCAGCCCAAGGGGCGGGGGAAGCAATCAGCCCCAGCATTTT CASSPRGGGSNQPQHF
- TRBJ2-7 - TRBV28 TGTGCCAGCAGTTTGGGACGGCTATACGAGCAGTACTTC CASSLGRLYEQYF
- TRBJ2-1 few TRBV18 TGTGCCAGCTCACCAGTAAGTCGTAATGAGCAGTTCTTC CASSPVSRNEQFF
- TRBJ2-5 many TRBV7-2 TGTGCCAGCAGCTTAGGGGGGACCCCGAGGGGTGGCCAGTACTTC CASSLGGTPRGGQYF
- TRBJ2-3 medium-sized TRBV9 TGTGCCAGCAGCGTAGCTACGGTTGACACAGATACGCAGTATTTT CASSVATVDTDTQYF
- TRBJ2-2 many TRBV7-2 TGTGCCAGCAGCTTAAATCACCCGAACACCGGGGAGCTGTTTTTT CASSLNHPNTGELFF
TRBD1 TRBJ1-1 - TRBV29-1 TGCAGCGTTGTCAGGGGGCAAGCTTTCTTT CSVVRGQAFF
- TRBJ2-2 medium-sized TRBV5-1 TGCGCCAGCAGCTCGGTGGTACCGACCCTCACCGGGGAGCTGTTTTTT CASSSVVPTLTGELFF
- TRBJ2-5 medium-sized TRBV5-1 TGCGCCAGCAGCCCGCCAGGGGAGACCCAGTACTTC CASSPPGETQYF
TRBD2 TRBJ2-7 many TRBV18 TGTGCCAGCTCACCAAAGAAAGCGGGGCTCTACGAGCAGTACTTC CASSPKKAGLYEQYF
TRBD1 TRBJ1-5 medium-sized TRBV28 TGTGCCAGCAGTTTAAGGACAGGGGTGGACCAGCCCCAGCATTTT CASSLRTGVDQPQHF
TRBD1 TRBJ1-5 medium-sized TRBV12-3/TRBV12-4 TGTGCCAGCAGTCCGCCGGGACAGGTCTTCAATCAGCCCCAGCATTTT CASSPPGQVFNQPQHF
- TRBJ1-2 medium-sized TRBV6-5 TGTGCCAGCCACCCGGTGGGCCCTGCTAACTATGGCTACACCTTC CASHPVGPANYGYTF
TRBD1 TRBJ2-7 medium-sized TRBV6-2/TRBV6-3 TGTGCCAGCAGTGGCTCCCGGGACAGTGGGGCCTACGAGCAGTACTTC CASSGSRDSGAYEQYF
- TRBJ1-5 - TRBV28 TGTGCCAGCAGTCCCCTAGGGGGTAGCAATCAGCCCCAGCATTTT CASSPLGGSNQPQHF
- TRBJ2-1 medium-sized TRBV20-1 TGCAGTGCTAGCCGGCTCGATGAGCAGTTCTTC CSASRLDEQFF
- TRBJ2-1 medium-sized TRBV27 TGTGCCAGCAGCTCCGGGCCGAGCGGCAATGAGCAGTTCTTC CASSSGPSGNEQFF
- TRBJ2-3 many TRBV12-3/TRBV12-4 TGTGCCAGCAGTTCAACCGGGGTGAGAACAGATACGCAGTATTTT CASSSTGVRTDTQYF
TRBD1 TRBJ1-5 few TRBV30 TGTGCCTGGGGGACAGGGATGCGCAATCAGCCCCAGCATTTT CAWGTGMRNQPQHF
TRBD2 TRBJ2-7 - TRBV6-1 TGTGCCAGCAGTCCTTACGGGGGTACGGGGGGACACGAGCAGTACTTC CASSPYGGTGGHEQYF
- TRBJ2-1 medium-sized TRBV20-1 TGCAGTGCTAGCCGCAGGGGCAATGAGCAGTTCTTC CSASRRGNEQFF
- TRBJ1-1 many TRBV12-3/TRBV12-4 TGTGCCAGCAGTTTACAGAATGAAGCTTTCTTT CASSLQNEAFF
- TRBJ1-1 many TRBV12-3/TRBV12-4 TGTGCCAGCAGTCCACCCCCCGGCAGGGATGAAACTGAAGCTTTCTTT CASSPPPGRDETEAFF
- TRBJ1-4 many TRBV7-9 TGTGCCAGCAGCTTAGGGGGAGCTAATGAAAAACTGTTTTTT CASSLGGANEKLFF
TRBD1 TRBJ1-6 medium-sized TRBV28 TGTGCCAGCAGTGAGTACAGGGGGAGTGGAAATTCACCCCTCCACTTT CASSEYRGSGNSPLHF
- TRBJ2-3 medium-sized TRBV5-4 TGTGCCAGCGAGCTGTACGGGTCAGATACGCAGTATTTT CASELYGSDTQYF
- TRBJ2-1 many TRBV10-3 TGTGCCATCAGTGAAATAGTACTCGGGGGGCAGTTCTTC CAISEIVLGGQFF
TRBD1 TRBJ2-7 medium-sized TRBV7-9 TGTGCCAGCAGCCAGGCGGGACAGGGAAAAGGAATCTACGAGCAGTACTTC CASSQAGQGKGIYEQYF
- TRBJ2-5 medium-sized TRBV11-2 TGTGCCAGCAGCTCAGTTGCGGGGCGTGTCGAGACCCAGTACTTC CASSSVAGRVETQYF
- TRBJ1-1 many TRBV9 TGTGCCAGCAGCGTAGTTTCTCTGGGACTGAACACTGAAGCTTTCTTT CASSVVSLGLNTEAFF
- TRBJ1-4 many TRBV10-2 TGCGCCAGCAGTGAGACAGGAGAAGCAACTAATGAAAAACTGTTTTTT CASSETGEATNEKLFF
- TRBJ2-4 medium-sized TRBV12-5 TGTGCTAGTGCCACCGTGGGCGAGGTTCAGTACTTC CASATVGEVQYF
- TRBJ1-2 many TRBV20-1 TGCAGTGCTAGATGGGGACCCCTAGAAGGCTACACCTTC CSARWGPLEGYTF